This T cell receptor (beta chain) was documented in a study of cytomegalovirus exposure and HLA in healthy donors. With respect to this clone: Its matching antigen is unknown. Other nucleotide sequences in the sample specify the same CDR3.

The V gene's germline CDR1 is MNHEY and CDR2 SMNVEV (reference sequence). V dropped 5 bases and J dropped 4; count of bases not matched to a gene: 4. CDR3 length: 15 amino acids. The PCR employed 60 Vbeta primers together with 13 Jbeta primers. Only in-frame clones appear in the TCRdb table, and some are missing; sequencing was by immunoSEQ multiplex PCR. The sample carries approximately 200,000 clones, over 70% recorded once. Whole-study findings and limits: Within an earlier analysis, most TCR beta V segments proved productive either about 87% or about 30% of the time.

The sample taken for sequencing was PBMCs. This clonotype originated in a woman aged 25 to 39 in good health and CMV-seropositive. This chain joins TRBV27 and TRBJ2-1; the match to TRBD2 covers 11 bases. CDR3 amino acids: CASSPGTSGYNEQFF. CDR3 coding DNA: TGTGCCAGCAGTCCCGGGACTAGCGGATACAATGAGCAGTTCTTC.